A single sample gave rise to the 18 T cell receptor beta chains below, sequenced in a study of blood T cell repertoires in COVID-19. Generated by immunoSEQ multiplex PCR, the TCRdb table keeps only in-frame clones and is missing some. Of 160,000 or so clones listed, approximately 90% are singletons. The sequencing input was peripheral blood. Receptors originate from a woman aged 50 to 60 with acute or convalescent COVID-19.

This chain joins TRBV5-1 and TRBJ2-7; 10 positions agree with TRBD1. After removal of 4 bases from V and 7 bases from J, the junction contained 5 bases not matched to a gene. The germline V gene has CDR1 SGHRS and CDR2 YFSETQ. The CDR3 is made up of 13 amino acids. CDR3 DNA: TGCGCCAGCAGCCCGACAGGGGGCTTTGAGCAGTACTTC. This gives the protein CASSPTGGFEQYF.

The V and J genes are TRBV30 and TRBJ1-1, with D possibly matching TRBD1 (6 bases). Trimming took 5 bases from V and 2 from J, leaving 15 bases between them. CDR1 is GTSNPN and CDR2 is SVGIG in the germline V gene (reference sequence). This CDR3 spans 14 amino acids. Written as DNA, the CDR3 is TGTGCCTGGCAGTCTGTAGGGGGAAACACTGAAGCTTTCTTT. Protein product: CAWQSVGGNTEAFF.

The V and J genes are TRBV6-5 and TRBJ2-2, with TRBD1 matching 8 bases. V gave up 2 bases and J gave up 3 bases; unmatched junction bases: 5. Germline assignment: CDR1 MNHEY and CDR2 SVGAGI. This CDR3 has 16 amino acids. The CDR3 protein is CASSYGGQVDTGELFF. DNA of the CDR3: TGTGCCAGCAGTTACGGGGGACAGGTGGACACCGGGGAGCTGTTTTTT.

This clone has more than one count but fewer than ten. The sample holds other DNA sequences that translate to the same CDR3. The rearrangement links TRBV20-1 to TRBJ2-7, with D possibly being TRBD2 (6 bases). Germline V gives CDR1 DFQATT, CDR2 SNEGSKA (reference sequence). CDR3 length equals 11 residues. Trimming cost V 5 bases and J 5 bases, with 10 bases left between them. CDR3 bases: TGCAGTGCTCGTAGCGGCCACGAGCAGTACTTC. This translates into CSARSGHEQYF.

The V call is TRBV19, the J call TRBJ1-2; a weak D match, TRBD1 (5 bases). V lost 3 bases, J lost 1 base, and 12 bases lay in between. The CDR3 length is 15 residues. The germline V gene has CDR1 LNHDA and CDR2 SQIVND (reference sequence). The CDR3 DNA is TGTGCCAGTAGTATTTTAGGCAGGGATAACTATGGCTACACCTTC. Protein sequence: CASSILGRDNYGYTF.

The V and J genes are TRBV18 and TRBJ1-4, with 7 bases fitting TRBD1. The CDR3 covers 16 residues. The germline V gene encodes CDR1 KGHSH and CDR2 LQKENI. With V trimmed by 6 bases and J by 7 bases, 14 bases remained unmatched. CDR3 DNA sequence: TGTGCCAGCTCCCCCAATTCACAGGGGAACCGTGAAAAACTGTTTTTT. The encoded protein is CASSPNSQGNREKLFF.

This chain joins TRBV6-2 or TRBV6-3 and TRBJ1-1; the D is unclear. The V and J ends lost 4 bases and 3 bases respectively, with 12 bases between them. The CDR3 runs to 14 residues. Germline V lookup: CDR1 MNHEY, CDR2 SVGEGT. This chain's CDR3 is CASSSGSGYTEAFF. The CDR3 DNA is TGTGCCAGCAGTTCTGGCAGCGGGTACACTGAAGCTTTCTTT.

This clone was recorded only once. CDR3 in DNA: TGTGCCAGTAGCCTAACGAGGGAATGGGTCTACGAGCAGTACTTC. This sequence encodes CASSLTREWVYEQYF. This chain links TRBV19 with TRBJ2-7; a weak D match, TRBD2 (5 bases). V gave up 6 bases and J gave up 3 bases, with 18 bases separating them. The CDR3 length is 15 residues. CDR1 LNHDA and CDR2 SQIVND come from the germline V gene (reference sequence).

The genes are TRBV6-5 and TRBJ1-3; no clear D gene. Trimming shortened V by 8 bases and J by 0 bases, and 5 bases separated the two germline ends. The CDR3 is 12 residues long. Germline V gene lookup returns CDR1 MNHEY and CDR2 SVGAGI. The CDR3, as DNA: TGTGCCAGCGTCCTCTCTGGAAACACCATATATTTT. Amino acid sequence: CASVLSGNTIYF.

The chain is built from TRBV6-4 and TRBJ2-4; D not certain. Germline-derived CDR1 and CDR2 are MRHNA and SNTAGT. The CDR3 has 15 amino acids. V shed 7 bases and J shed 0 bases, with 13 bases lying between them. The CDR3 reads CASIEPKLAKNIQYF. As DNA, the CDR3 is TGTGCCAGCATCGAACCCAAGCTAGCCAAAAACATTCAGTACTTC.

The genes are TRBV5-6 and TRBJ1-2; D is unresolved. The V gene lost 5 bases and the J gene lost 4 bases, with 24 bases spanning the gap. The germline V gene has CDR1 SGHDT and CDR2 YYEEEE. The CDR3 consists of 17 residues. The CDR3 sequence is CASSGLRRRMGVYGYTF. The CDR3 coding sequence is TGTGCCAGCAGTGGGTTACGGAGACGGATGGGAGTCTATGGCTACACCTTC.

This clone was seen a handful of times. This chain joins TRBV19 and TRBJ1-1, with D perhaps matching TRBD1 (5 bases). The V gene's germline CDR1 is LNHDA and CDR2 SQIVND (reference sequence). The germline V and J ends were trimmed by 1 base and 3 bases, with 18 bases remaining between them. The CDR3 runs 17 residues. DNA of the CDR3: TGTGCCAGTAGTATAGGGTCAACCGGGACGGGGGACACTGAAGCTTTCTTT. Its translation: CASSIGSTGTGDTEAFF. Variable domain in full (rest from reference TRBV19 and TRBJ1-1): DGGITQSPKYLFRKEGQNVTLSCEQNLNHDAMYWYRQDPGQGLRLIYYSQIVNDFQKGDIAEGYSVSREKKESFPLTVTSAQKNPTAFYLCASSIGSTGTGDTEAFFGQGTRLTVV.

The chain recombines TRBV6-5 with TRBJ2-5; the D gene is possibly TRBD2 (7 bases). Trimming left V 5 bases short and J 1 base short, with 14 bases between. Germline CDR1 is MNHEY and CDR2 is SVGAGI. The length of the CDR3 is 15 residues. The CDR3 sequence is CASSSGAGAQETQYF. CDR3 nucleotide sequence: TGTGCCAGCAGTAGTGGGGCGGGGGCCCAAGAGACCCAGTACTTC.

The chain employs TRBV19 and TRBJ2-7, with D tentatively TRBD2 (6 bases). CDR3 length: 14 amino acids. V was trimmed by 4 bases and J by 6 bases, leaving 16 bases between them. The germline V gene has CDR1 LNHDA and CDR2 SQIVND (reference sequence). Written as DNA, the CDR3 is TGTGCCAGTAGTAATGGAGGGCAAGTCAGCGAGCAGTACTTC. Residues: CASSNGGQVSEQYF.

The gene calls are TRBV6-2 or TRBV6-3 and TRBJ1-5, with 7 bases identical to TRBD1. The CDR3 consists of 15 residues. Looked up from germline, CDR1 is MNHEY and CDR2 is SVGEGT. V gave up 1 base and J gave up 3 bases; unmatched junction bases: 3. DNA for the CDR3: TGTGCCAGCAGTTACTTAGGACAGGTCAATCAGCCCCAGCATTTT. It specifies CASSYLGQVNQPQHF.

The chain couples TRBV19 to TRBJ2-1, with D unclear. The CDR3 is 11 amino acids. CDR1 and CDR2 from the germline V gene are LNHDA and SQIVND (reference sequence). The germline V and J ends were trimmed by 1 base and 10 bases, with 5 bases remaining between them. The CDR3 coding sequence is TGTGCCAGTAGTATAGGCCGGGAGCAGTTCTTC. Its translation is CASSIGREQFF.

The CDR3 loop is CASTATGGRGNTIYF. The DNA of the CDR3 is TGTGCCAGCACAGCAACAGGGGGCCGTGGAAACACCATATATTTT. The gene calls are TRBV11-2 and TRBJ1-3; 9 nucleotides align to TRBD1. The CDR3 length is 15 residues. The germline V gene has CDR1 SGHAT and CDR2 FQNNGV. V lost 7 bases and J lost 3; bases outside the gene matches: 7.

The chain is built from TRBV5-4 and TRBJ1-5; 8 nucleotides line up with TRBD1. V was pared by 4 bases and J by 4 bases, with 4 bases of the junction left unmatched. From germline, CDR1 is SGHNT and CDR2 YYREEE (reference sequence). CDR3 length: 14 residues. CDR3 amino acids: CASSQDRENQPQHF. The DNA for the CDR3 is TGTGCCAGCAGCCAGGACAGGGAAAATCAGCCCCAGCATTTT.